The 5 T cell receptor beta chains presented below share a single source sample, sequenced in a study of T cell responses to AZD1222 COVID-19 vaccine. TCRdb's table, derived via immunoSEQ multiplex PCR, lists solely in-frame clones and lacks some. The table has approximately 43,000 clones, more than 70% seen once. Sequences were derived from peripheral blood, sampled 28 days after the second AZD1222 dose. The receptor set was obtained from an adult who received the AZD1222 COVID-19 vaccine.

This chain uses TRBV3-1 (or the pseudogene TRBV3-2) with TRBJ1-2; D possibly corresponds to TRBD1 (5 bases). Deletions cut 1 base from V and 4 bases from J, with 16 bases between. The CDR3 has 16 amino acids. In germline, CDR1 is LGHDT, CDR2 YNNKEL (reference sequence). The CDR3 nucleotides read TGTGCCAGCAGCCAAGTGGGGACCGCCGTCTTCTATGGCTACACCTTC. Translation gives CASSQVGTAVFYGYTF.

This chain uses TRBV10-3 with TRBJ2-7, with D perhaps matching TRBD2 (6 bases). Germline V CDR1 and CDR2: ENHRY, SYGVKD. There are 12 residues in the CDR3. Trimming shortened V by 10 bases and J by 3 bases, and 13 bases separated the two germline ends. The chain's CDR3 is CATTGRNYEQYF. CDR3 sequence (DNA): TGTGCCACCACCGGGAGAAACTACGAGCAGTACTTC.

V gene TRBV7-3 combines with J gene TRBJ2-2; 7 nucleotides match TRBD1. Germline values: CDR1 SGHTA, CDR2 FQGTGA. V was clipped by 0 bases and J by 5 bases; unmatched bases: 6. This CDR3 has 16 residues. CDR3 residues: CASSLTGGAGTGELFF. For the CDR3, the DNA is TGTGCCAGCAGCTTAACAGGGGGCGCAGGAACCGGGGAGCTGTTTTTT.

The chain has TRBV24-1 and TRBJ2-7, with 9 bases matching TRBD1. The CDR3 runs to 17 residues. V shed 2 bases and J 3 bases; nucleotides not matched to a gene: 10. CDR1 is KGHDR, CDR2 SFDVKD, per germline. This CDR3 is CATSDYLRSGQGYEQYF. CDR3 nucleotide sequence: TGTGCCACCAGTGATTACCTCCGGTCGGGACAGGGCTACGAGCAGTACTTC.

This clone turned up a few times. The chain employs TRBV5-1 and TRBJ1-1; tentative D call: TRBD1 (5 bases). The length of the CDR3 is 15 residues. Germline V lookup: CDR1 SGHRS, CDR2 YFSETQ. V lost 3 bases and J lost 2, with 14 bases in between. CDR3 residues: CASSSQPGSNTEAFF. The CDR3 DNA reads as TGCGCCAGCAGCTCCCAGCCAGGGTCCAACACTGAAGCTTTCTTT.